A single sample gave rise to the 21 T cell receptor beta chains below, sequenced in a study of regulatory T cells in long-lasting Graves disease. CDR3-region Arm-PCR and iRepertoire HTBI primers produced the TCR beta libraries. A single record per CDR3 protein comes from TCRdb applying MiXCR to the multiplex PCR reads. The table lists about 400,000 distinct CDR3 sequences, 15% to 20% of them singletons. Time point denoted: newly diagnosed GD, antithyroid drugs for less than 3 months. There was RNA extracted from PBMCs, and the TCR library was made from it. In addition, the sample was reused for a study of T cells in Graves' hyperthyroidism and ophthalmopathy.

The material sequenced was peripheral blood mononuclear cells (PBMCs), taken at new diagnosis, from a patient treated with antithyroid drugs. The source is a young woman with Graves disease.

This clonotype was detected only a few times. V is TRBV20-1 and J is TRBJ1-6; 7 nucleotides agree with TRBD1. Germline CDR1 DFQATT, CDR2 SNEGSKA (reference sequence). The CDR3 is 13 amino acids. J was trimmed by 6 bases and V by 5 bases; bases with no gene match: 4. CDR3 coding DNA: TGCAGTGCTTTCGGGACAGTTAATTCACCCCTCCACTTT. Protein sequence: CSAFGTVNSPLHF.

This clonotype was detected many times. This chain joins TRBV7-9 and TRBJ2-1; no definite D call. The V gene lost 1 base and the J gene lost 8 bases, with 9 bases spanning the gap. This CDR3 region has 13 residues. Per germline, CDR1 SEHNR and CDR2 FQNEAQ (reference sequence). For the CDR3, the DNA is TGTGCCAGCAGCTTAGTTGGGGTGGATGAGCAGTTCTTC. Amino acids: CASSLVGVDEQFF.

At least ten counts were recorded for this clonotype. The CDR3 coding sequence is TGTGCCTGGGAGGCGGGATTGTATGGCTACACCTTC. Its translation is CAWEAGLYGYTF. The V gene is TRBV30, the J gene TRBJ1-2; unclear D gene. The germline V and J ends were trimmed by 5 bases and 5 bases, with 12 bases remaining between them. The CDR3 is 12 amino acids. CDR1 is GTSNPN, CDR2 SVGIG, per germline (reference sequence).

This clonotype was detected a few times. The V gene is TRBV7-2, the J gene TRBJ1-5; no reliable D call. Germline V gives CDR1 SGHTA, CDR2 FQGNSA. This CDR3 has 13 residues. V lost 1 base and J 6 bases, leaving 7 bases between the germline ends. CDR3 residues: CASSLGRVQPQHF. CDR3 bases: TGTGCCAGCAGCTTAGGTAGGGTTCAGCCCCAGCATTTT.

This clonotype rates as medium-sized. This sequence joins TRBV28 and TRBJ2-7, with 9 bases identical to TRBD1. This CDR3 spans 14 amino acids. Germline CDR1 is MDHEN and CDR2 is SYDVKM. Germline trimming cut 6 bases from V and 7 bases from J; bases unmatched to any gene: 10. The CDR3 reads CASSSIQGAQEQYF. In DNA form, the CDR3 reads TGTGCCAGCAGCTCGATACAGGGGGCCCAGGAGCAGTACTTC.

This clonotype has at least ten counts. The genes are TRBV10-3 and TRBJ2-7, with a possible D match to TRBD2 (7 bases). Germline V gives CDR1 ENHRY, CDR2 SYGVKD. CDR3 length equals 14 residues. V was pared by 6 bases and J by 7 bases, with 19 bases between. CDR3 DNA sequence: TGTGCCATCAGCGGAAACGGGGGGCCTGGGGAGCAGTACTTC. Translation: CAISGNGGPGEQYF.

This clonotype occurred many times. The gene calls are TRBV5-4 and TRBJ2-7, with unresolved D. The CDR3 is made up of 13 amino acids. Germline values: CDR1 SGHNT, CDR2 YYREEE (reference sequence). Trimming took off 4 bases at V and 7 bases at J, with 15 bases between the two ends. In DNA form, the CDR3 reads TGTGCCAGCAGCAACCTAGTTGTCAGGGAGCAGTACTTC. Translated, it gives CASSNLVVREQYF.

The CDR3 here is CASSYTGQPAKLFF. CDR3 coding DNA: TGTGCCAGCAGTTACACGGGACAGCCGGCGAAACTGTTTTTT. The chain has TRBV6-2 or TRBV6-3 and TRBJ1-4; 7 bases align to TRBD1. After removal of 2 bases from V and 11 bases from J, the junction contained 8 bases not matched to a gene. Germline V CDR1 and CDR2: MNHEY, SVGEGT. The CDR3 length is 14 residues.

This clonotype was picked up many times. This chain connects TRBV2 to TRBJ1-2; 7 nucleotides match TRBD1. CDR3 length equals 12 residues. The V gene end was trimmed by 6 bases and the J gene end by 4 bases; junction bases not matched to a gene: 2. The germline V gene encodes CDR1 SNHLY and CDR2 FYNNEI. The CDR3 region has the DNA TGTGCCAGCAGGGGGGACAGCTATGGCTACACCTTC. Its translation: CASRGDSYGYTF.

This clonotype has a count of ten or more. The chain is built from TRBV18 and TRBJ1-1, with 7 bases matching TRBD1. The length of the CDR3 is 15 residues. Germline V gene data show CDR1 as KGHSH and CDR2 as LQKENI. Trimming cost V 5 bases and J 1 base; bases outside gene matches: 7. For the CDR3, the DNA is TGTGCCAGCTCATTCTCCGGGACAGAGAACACTGAAGCTTTCTTT. Translated, it gives CASSFSGTENTEAFF. The variable domain in full, completed from reference TRBV18 and TRBJ1-1, reads NAGVMQNPRHLVRRRGQEARLRCSPMKGHSHVYWYRQLPEEGLKFMVYLQKENIIDESGMPKERFSAEFPKEGPSILRIQQVVRGDSAAYFCASSFSGTENTEAFFGQGTRLTVV.

This clonotype appeared many times. The J gene is TRBJ2-1, the V gene TRBV20-1; no clear D. Trimming cost V 3 bases and J 7 bases, with 19 bases left between them. CDR3 length: 15 residues. Germline assignment: CDR1 DFQATT and CDR2 SNEGSKA (reference sequence). CDR3 bases: TGCAGTGCTAGTTCGTGGAGCGAGAAACTTAATGAGCAGTTCTTC. Translated, it gives CSASSWSEKLNEQFF.

The table lists this clonotype with many counts. The chain joins TRBV3-1 to TRBJ1-2, with 8 bases matching TRBD1. Per germline, CDR1 LGHDT and CDR2 YNNKEL (reference sequence). This CDR3 spans 13 amino acids. With 2 bases clipped from V and 8 bases from J, the junction kept 4 bases outside the gene matches. The CDR3 sequence: CASSQSGGEGYTF. In DNA, the CDR3 is TGTGCCAGCAGCCAATCAGGGGGCGAAGGCTACACCTTC.

J is TRBJ1-6 and V is TRBV5-6; D call uncertain. CDR3 size: 15 residues. The germline V gene has CDR1 SGHDT and CDR2 YYEEEE. Trimming shortened V by 0 bases and J by 0 bases, and 4 bases separated the two germline ends. This CDR3 reads CASSLEGSYNSPLHF. The CDR3 nucleotides are TGTGCCAGCAGCTTGGAGGGCTCCTATAATTCACCCCTCCACTTT. The whole variable domain, filled in from reference TRBV5-6 and TRBJ1-6, reads DAGVTQSPTHLIKTRGQQVTLRCSPKSGHDTVSWYQQALGQGPQFIFQYYEEEERQRGNFPDRFSGHQFPNYSSELNVNALLLGDSALYLCASSLEGSYNSPLHFGNGTRLTVT.

Ten or more counts support this clonotype. This chain links TRBV12-3 or TRBV12-4 with TRBJ2-2; D gene unclear. This CDR3 has 13 residues. Trimming cost V 6 bases and J 7 bases, with 12 bases left between them. CDR3 DNA: TGTGCCAGCAGACGACTGACCGTCGGGGAGCTGTTTTTT. Translating it yields CASRRLTVGELFF.

This chain uses TRBV5-1 with TRBJ2-7; 9 nucleotides agree with TRBD2. Germline V gene sequence: CDR1 SGHRS, CDR2 YFSETQ. The CDR3 length is 15 residues. J gave up 2 bases and V 0 bases, and 3 bases lay outside the gene matches. CDR3: CASSLASGGPYEQYF. CDR3 DNA sequence: TGCGCCAGCAGCTTGGCCAGCGGGGGGCCCTACGAGCAGTACTTC.

This rearrangement joins TRBV7-3 to TRBJ1-6; 8 positions match TRBD1. Germline lookup yields CDR1 SGHTA and CDR2 FQGTGA. V lost 5 bases and J lost 7; bases outside the gene matches: 4. The CDR3 has 14 amino acids. The CDR3, as DNA: TGTGCCAGCAGCGAACAGGGGGGAAATTCACCCCTCCACTTT. This translates into CASSEQGGNSPLHF.

As to this clonotype: This may be a read error, as it is one base from a much larger clone. The V gene is TRBV11-2, the J gene TRBJ2-4; 7 bases map to TRBD2. The CDR3 is 16 amino acids. Germline assignment: CDR1 SGHAT and CDR2 FQNNGV. CDR3 DNA sequence: TGTGCCGGCAGCCGTACCGGGTCGGGGGGCAAAAACATTCAGTACTTC. Encoded protein: CAGSRTGSGGKNIQYF.

This clonotype was seen at least ten times. J is TRBJ2-1 and V is TRBV5-1; D is undetermined. There are 12 residues in the CDR3. Germline CDR1 is SGHRS and CDR2 is YFSETQ. V was cut by 2 bases and J by 8 bases, with 8 bases left in between. The CDR3 coding sequence is TGCGCCAGCAGCTTTTCGTTCCATGAGCAGTTCTTC. Translation gives CASSFSFHEQFF.

This clonotype was counted ten times or more. The V gene is TRBV11-2, the J gene TRBJ2-3; 8 positions match TRBD2. J was trimmed by 0 bases and V by 5 bases; bases with no gene match: 7. Germline V lookup: CDR1 SGHAT, CDR2 FQNNGV. CDR3 length: 16 amino acids. The CDR3 DNA sequence: TGTGCCAGCAGCAATATACTAGCGGCTAGCACAGATACGCAGTATTTT. It translates to CASSNILAASTDTQYF.

This clonotype was seen only a few times. The rearrangement joins TRBV2 to TRBJ2-5; the match to TRBD1 covers 10 bases. This CDR3 region has 16 residues. Losses at the gene ends were 5 bases for V and 3 bases for J; bases not matched to a gene: 9. Germline V lookup: CDR1 SNHLY, CDR2 FYNNEI. CDR3 amino acids: CASSLSGTGEEETQYF. CDR3 nucleotide sequence: TGTGCCAGCAGTTTGTCCGGGACAGGGGAAGAAGAGACCCAGTACTTC. Full variable domain (remainder filled in from reference TRBV2 and TRBJ2-5): EPEVTQTPSHQVTQMGQEVILRCVPISNHLYFYWYRQILGQKVEFLVSFYNNEISEKSEIFDDQFSVERPDGSNFTLKIRSTKLEDSAMYFCASSLSGTGEEETQYFGPGTRLLVL.

This clonotype has at least ten counts. This chain joins TRBV6-2 or TRBV6-3 and TRBJ2-2; D may be TRBD2 (5 bases). The CDR3 contains 13 residues. Germline loops: CDR1 MNHEY, CDR2 SVGEGT. The V gene lost 2 bases and the J gene lost 6 bases, with 7 bases spanning the gap. CDR3 sequence reads: CASSYDSAGELFF. DNA of the CDR3: TGTGCCAGCAGTTACGATAGCGCCGGGGAGCTGTTTTTT.